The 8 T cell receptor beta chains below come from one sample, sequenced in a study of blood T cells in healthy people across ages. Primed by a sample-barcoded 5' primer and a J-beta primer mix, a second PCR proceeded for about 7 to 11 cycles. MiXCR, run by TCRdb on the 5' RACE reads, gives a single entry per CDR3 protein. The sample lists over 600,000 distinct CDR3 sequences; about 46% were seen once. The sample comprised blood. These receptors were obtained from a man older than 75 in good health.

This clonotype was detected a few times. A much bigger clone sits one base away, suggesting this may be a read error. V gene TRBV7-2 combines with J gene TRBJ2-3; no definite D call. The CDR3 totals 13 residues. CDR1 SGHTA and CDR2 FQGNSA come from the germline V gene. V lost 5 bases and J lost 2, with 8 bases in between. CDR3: CASSVGHTDTQYF. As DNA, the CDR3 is TGTGCCAGCAGCGTAGGCCACACAGATACGCAGTATTTT.

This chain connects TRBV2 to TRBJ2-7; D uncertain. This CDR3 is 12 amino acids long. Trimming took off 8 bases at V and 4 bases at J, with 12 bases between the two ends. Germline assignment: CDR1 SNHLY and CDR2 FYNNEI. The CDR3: CASCRNYYEQYF. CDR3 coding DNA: TGTGCCAGCTGCAGAAATTATTACGAGCAGTACTTC.

The CDR3 spells CASSEALGTGANVLTF. The CDR3 DNA is TGTGCCAGCAGTGAAGCGCTTGGGACTGGGGCCAACGTCCTGACTTTC. The V gene is TRBV2, the J gene TRBJ2-6; D remains unclear. Trimming removed 0 bases from V and 2 bases from J, with 8 bases in between. The CDR3 is 16 amino acids. CDR1 and CDR2 (germline): SNHLY, FYNNEI.

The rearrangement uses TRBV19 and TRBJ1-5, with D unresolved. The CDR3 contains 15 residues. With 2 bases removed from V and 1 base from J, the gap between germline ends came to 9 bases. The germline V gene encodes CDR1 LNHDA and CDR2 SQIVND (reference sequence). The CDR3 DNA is TGTGCCAGTAGTATATATAGGGAAAGCAATCAGCCCCAGCATTTT. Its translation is CASSIYRESNQPQHF.

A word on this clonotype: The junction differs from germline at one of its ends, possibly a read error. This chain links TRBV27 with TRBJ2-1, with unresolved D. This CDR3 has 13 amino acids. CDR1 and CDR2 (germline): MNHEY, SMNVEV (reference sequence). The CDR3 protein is CASSLKAYTEQFF. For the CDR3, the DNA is TGTGCCAGCAGTTTGAAGGCCTACACTGAGCAGTTCTTC.

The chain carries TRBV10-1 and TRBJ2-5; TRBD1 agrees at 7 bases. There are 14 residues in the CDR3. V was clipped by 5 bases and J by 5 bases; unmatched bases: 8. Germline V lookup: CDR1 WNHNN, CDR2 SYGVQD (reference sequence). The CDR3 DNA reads TGCGCCAGCAGTACCGGACAGGTCGGGGAGACCCAGTACTTC. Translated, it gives CASSTGQVGETQYF.

CDR3 sequence reads: CASSPNLGANEKLFF. CDR3 DNA: TGTGCCAGCAGCCCCAACCTGGGGGCTAATGAAAAACTGTTTTTT. The rearrangement joins TRBV7-8 to TRBJ1-4; a weak D match, TRBD1 (5 bases). Germline V gene lookup returns CDR1 SGHVS and CDR2 FQNEAQ. This CDR3 has 15 amino acids. The V gene lost 5 bases and the J gene lost 3 bases, with 13 bases spanning the gap.

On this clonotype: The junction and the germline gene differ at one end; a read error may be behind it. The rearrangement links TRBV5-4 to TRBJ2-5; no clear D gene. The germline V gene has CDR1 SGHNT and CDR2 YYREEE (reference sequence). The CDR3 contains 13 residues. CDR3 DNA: TGTGCCAGCAGCGATGGGTTTGATGAGACTCAGTACTTC. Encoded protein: CASSDGFDETQYF.